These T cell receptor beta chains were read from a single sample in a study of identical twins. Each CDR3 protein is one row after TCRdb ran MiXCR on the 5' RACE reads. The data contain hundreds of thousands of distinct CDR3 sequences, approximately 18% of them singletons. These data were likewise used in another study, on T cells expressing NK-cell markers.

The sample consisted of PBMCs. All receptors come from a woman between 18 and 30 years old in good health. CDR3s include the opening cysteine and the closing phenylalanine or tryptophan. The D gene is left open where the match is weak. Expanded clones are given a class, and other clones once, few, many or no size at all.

DNA: TGTGCCAGCAGCCACAGACTAGCGGAGTCAAGAGAAACCCAGTACTTC
CDR3: CASSHRLAESRETQYF
D: TRBD2
size: .
J: TRBJ2-5
V: TRBV3-1

DNA: TGCGCCAGCAGTCAACCGGGACTAGCGGGAGGCCGCACCTACGAGCAGTACTTC
CDR3: CASSQPGLAGGRTYEQYF
D: TRBD2
size: .
J: TRBJ2-7
V: TRBV10-2

DNA: TGTGCCTGTGGGACTAGCGAGTTCTACTTC
CDR3: CACGTSEFYF
D: TRBD2
size: few
J: TRBJ2-4
V: TRBV6-1

DNA: TGCAGTGCTACGTTTAGCGGGAGGAGCTCCTACAATGAGCAGTTCTTC
CDR3: CSATFSGRSSYNEQFF
D: TRBD2
size: .
J: TRBJ2-1
V: TRBV20-1

DNA: TGTGCCAGCAGCTTAGGATGGGCCAAGAATGAGCAGTTCTTC
CDR3: CASSLGWAKNEQFF
D: .
size: .
J: TRBJ2-1
V: TRBV7-6

DNA: TGCAGTGCTAGAGCACAGACAACAAATAATTCACCCCTCCACTTT
CDR3: CSARAQTTNNSPLHF
D: .
size: few
J: TRBJ1-6
V: TRBV20-1

DNA: TGCAGTGCTACCGTGGTAGCGGGGGACCAAGAGACCCAGTACTTC
CDR3: CSATVVAGDQETQYF
D: TRBD2
size: .
J: TRBJ2-5
V: TRBV20-1

DNA: TGTGCCAGCAGCTTGGCGGGTAAGGGCGAGCAGTACTTC
CDR3: CASSLAGKGEQYF
D: .
size: few
J: TRBJ2-7
V: TRBV5-8

DNA: TGTGCCAGCACCCGGGACAGGGGACGCGACGAGCAGTACTTC
CDR3: CASTRDRGRDEQYF
D: TRBD1
size: many
J: TRBJ2-7
V: TRBV7-2

DNA: TGTGCCAGCAGCTCTCTGGCTAGCGGGAGCACAGATACGCAGTATTTT
CDR3: CASSSLASGSTDTQYF
D: TRBD2
size: .
J: TRBJ2-3
V: TRBV9

DNA: TGCAGTGCTAGGGGCGGGGACTCCTACAATGAGCAGTTCTTC
CDR3: CSARGGDSYNEQFF
D: .
size: few
J: TRBJ2-1
V: TRBV20-1

DNA: TGTGCCAGCAGTTTGGGACTAGCGGGGGTGCAACAAGAGACCCAGTACTTC
CDR3: CASSLGLAGVQQETQYF
D: TRBD2
size: few
J: TRBJ2-5
V: TRBV27

DNA: TGTGCCAGTAGTCCCGACAGGGGGAGTAACTATGGCTACACCTTC
CDR3: CASSPDRGSNYGYTF
D: TRBD1
size: .
J: TRBJ1-2
V: TRBV19

DNA: TGTGCCAGCAGTTACGAGGACTCCACAGATACGCAGTATTTT
CDR3: CASSYEDSTDTQYF
D: .
size: few
J: TRBJ2-3
V: TRBV6-5

DNA: TGTGCCAGCAATAGAGGGGGAATTACTGAAGCTTTCTTT
CDR3: CASNRGGITEAFF
D: .
size: .
J: TRBJ1-1
V: TRBV6-6

DNA: TGTGCCAGCAGTTTCGGACAGGGAGGCACCGGGGAGCTGTTTTTT
CDR3: CASSFGQGGTGELFF
D: TRBD1
size: many
J: TRBJ2-2
V: TRBV12-3/TRBV12-4

DNA: TGTGCCAGCTCACCACCGGGGACAGGGGGCAGGCAGCCCCAGCATTTT
CDR3: CASSPPGTGGRQPQHF
D: TRBD1
size: .
J: TRBJ1-5
V: TRBV18

DNA: TGTGCCAGCAGCGTTGGGCGGGCTCAGGATACGCAGTATTTT
CDR3: CASSVGRAQDTQYF
D: .
size: .
J: TRBJ2-3
V: TRBV9

DNA: TGTGCCAGCAGCCAAGATCGCGATTACTGGGGCACAGATACGCAGTATTTT
CDR3: CASSQDRDYWGTDTQYF
D: .
size: few
J: TRBJ2-3
V: TRBV14

DNA: TGTGCCAGCAGTCCACGACATCAGGCTTATAATTCACCCCTCCACTTT
CDR3: CASSPRHQAYNSPLHF
D: .
size: .
J: TRBJ1-6
V: TRBV12-3/TRBV12-4

DNA: TGCAGCGTGGAGCGGGGGGGCAATACGCAGTATTTT
CDR3: CSVERGGNTQYF
D: TRBD2
size: .
J: TRBJ2-3
V: TRBV29-1

DNA: TGTGCCAGCAGCTTAGCCGTGGGACACCTGAACACTGAAGCTTTCTTT
CDR3: CASSLAVGHLNTEAFF
D: .
size: .
J: TRBJ1-1
V: TRBV7-9

DNA: TGTGCCAGCGCTGGAGGGTCTAGTTTTTTGGATGAGCAGTTCTTC
CDR3: CASAGGSSFLDEQFF
D: .
size: .
J: TRBJ2-1
V: TRBV6-2/TRBV6-3

DNA: TGCGCCAGCAGACGAGACCACTCCGACAGGGGAGGCGGCACCGGGGAGCTGTTTTTT
CDR3: CASRRDHSDRGGGTGELFF
D: TRBD1
size: .
J: TRBJ2-2
V: TRBV5-1

DNA: TGTGCCAGCAGCCAAGGTGACAGGCTCTCCCACGAGCAGTACTTC
CDR3: CASSQGDRLSHEQYF
D: .
size: .
J: TRBJ2-7
V: TRBV3-1

DNA: TGTGCCACCAGCAGAGGGACAGGGGCCTACAATGAGCAGTTCTTC
CDR3: CATSRGTGAYNEQFF
D: TRBD1
size: many
J: TRBJ2-1
V: TRBV15

DNA: TGTGCCACCAGCACCCGTACAGGCGGGAGGTCCTACGAGCAGTACTTC
CDR3: CATSTRTGGRSYEQYF
D: TRBD2
size: few
J: TRBJ2-7
V: TRBV15

DNA: TGCAGTGCTAGGCGGCTCACTGAAGCTTTCTTT
CDR3: CSARRLTEAFF
D: .
size: .
J: TRBJ1-1
V: TRBV20-1